This TCR beta chain was obtained from a study of metastatic and nonmetastatic thyroid tumors. The overall study: Repertoire comparison spanned blood and tumor or nodule tissue of malignant and benign thyroid patients.

Whole-study findings and limits: Versus benign nodules, malignant thyroid tumors reportedly had significantly higher TCR beta diversity, in blood and tumor.

As concerns this clone: Its antigen is as yet unknown.

All patients reached thyroid surgery having received no treatment beforehand. Germline assignment: CDR1 MDHEN and CDR2 SYDVKM. This CDR3 has 16 amino acids. Trimming stripped 10 bases from V and 6 bases from J, with 25 bases between. Original handling: The study's classifier, a distant-metastasis tool for papillary thyroid cancer, was built using CDR3 differences across clinicopathological groups. Using MiXCR, TCRdb reanalyzed the PCR reads. These V and J calls rely on TCRdb rather than the paper's analysis. Of roughly 40,000 clones listed, roughly a sixth are singletons. The sequence was obtained from a female donor with papillary thyroid cancer or a benign thyroid nodule (not recorded which). Some clones in this sample may be carry-over from other donors' samples. The sample taken for sequencing was blood. This rearrangement joins TRBV28 to TRBJ2-1; TRBD1 is a possible D gene (6 bases). The CDR3 loop reads CAITLLSQGFPNEQFF. Here the CDR3 DNA reads TGTGCCATCACCCTCCTTTCACAGGGCTTTCCCAATGAGCAGTTCTTC.